This record looks at one T cell receptor beta chain sequence and its context. Per the germline V gene, CDR1 is SGHTA and CDR2 is FQGNSA. This CDR3 comprises 15 residues. V lost 5 bases and J lost 0, with 11 bases in between. This record comes from a study of CD4+ T cells in melanoma. Repertoires were generated with immunoSEQ multiplex PCR, while TCRdb's copy carries only in-frame clones and drops some. This table holds about 21,000 clones, approximately 80% found once. The J gene is TRBJ2-4, the V gene TRBV7-2; perhaps TRBD2 as D (5 bases). The receptor's source is a human donor with melanoma. The sample taken for sequencing was cells from a culture (not recorded whether cultured in vitro). The CDR3: CASSPRRLAKNIQYF. For the CDR3, the DNA is TGTGCCAGCAGCCCTCGGAGGTTAGCCAAAAACATTCAGTACTTC. Using reference TRBV7-2 and TRBJ2-4 for the parts outside the CDR3, the full variable domain is GAGVSQSPSNKVTEKGKDVELRCDPISGHTALYWYRQSLGQGLEFLIYFQGNSAPDKSGLPSDRFSAERTGGSVSTLTIQRTQQEDSAVYLCASSPRRLAKNIQYFGAGTRLSVL.